A selection of T cell receptor beta chains follows, all from one sample in a study of lymphopenia after photon versus proton radiotherapy. Some clones are missing from TCRdb's copy, which holds only in-frame ones; the method was immunoSEQ multiplex PCR. The sample has around 16,000 clones, about nine tenths seen once. The sequences come from peripheral blood, collected from a patient treated with proton-based radiotherapy. These receptors all stem from a woman aged 55-69 years with cholangiocarcinoma. Some clones in this sample may be carry-over from other donors' samples. CDR3s include the opening cysteine and the closing phenylalanine or tryptophan. The order of the fields is CDR3 protein, CDR3 DNA, V gene, clone size, D gene, J gene. The D gene is left open where the match is weak. The size of a clone is reported for some rows only, either as once, few or many, or as a class for expanded clones.

cdr3_aa: CASSLAPSPLKETQYF
cdr3_nt: TGTGCCAGCAGCTTAGCGCCAAGTCCCTTAAAGGAGACCCAGTACTTC
v_call: TRBV7-6
clone_size: NA
d_call: NA
j_call: TRBJ2-5

cdr3_aa: CASSLAVGEQYF
cdr3_nt: TGTGCCAGCAGCTTAGCGGTGGGGGAGCAGTACTTC
v_call: TRBV11-2
clone_size: NA
d_call: NA
j_call: TRBJ2-7

cdr3_aa: CASSETVLNQPQHF
cdr3_nt: TGTGCCAGCAGTGAAACGGTCCTCAATCAGCCCCAGCATTTT
v_call: TRBV6-1
clone_size: NA
d_call: NA
j_call: TRBJ1-5

cdr3_aa: CSVELRERYGDEQFF
cdr3_nt: TGCAGCGTGGAGTTGCGGGAGCGCTATGGGGATGAGCAGTTCTTC
v_call: TRBV29-1
clone_size: NA
d_call: TRBD2
j_call: TRBJ2-1

cdr3_aa: CASSPRGGSTDTQYF
cdr3_nt: TGTGCCAGCAGCCCTAGAGGGGGTTCCACAGATACGCAGTATTTT
v_call: TRBV14
clone_size: NA
d_call: NA
j_call: TRBJ2-3

cdr3_aa: CASKVWGPEQFF
cdr3_nt: TGTGCCAGCAAGGTGTGGGGACCCGAGCAGTTCTTC
v_call: TRBV6-1
clone_size: NA
d_call: NA
j_call: TRBJ2-1

cdr3_aa: CASSSDRERAFF
cdr3_nt: TGTGCCAGCAGCTCTGACAGGGAGAGAGCTTTCTTT
v_call: TRBV5-5
clone_size: NA
d_call: TRBD1
j_call: TRBJ1-1

cdr3_aa: CASRSGEVGEKLFF
cdr3_nt: TGTGCCAGCAGGTCCGGGGAGGTGGGTGAAAAACTGTTTTTT
v_call: TRBV6-5
clone_size: NA
d_call: NA
j_call: TRBJ1-4

cdr3_aa: CASSPSPQGRDNTIYF
cdr3_nt: TGCGCCAGCAGCCCATCTCCACAGGGCCGGGATAACACCATATATTTT
v_call: TRBV5-1
clone_size: NA
d_call: NA
j_call: TRBJ1-3

cdr3_aa: CASTSKIPAGGYGNTIYF
cdr3_nt: TGTGCCAGCACTTCAAAGATCCCCGCAGGGGGGTATGGAAACACCATATATTTT
v_call: TRBV11-2
clone_size: NA
d_call: TRBD1
j_call: TRBJ1-3

cdr3_aa: CASRRSANQETQYF
cdr3_nt: TGTGCCAGTAGAAGGTCAGCGAACCAAGAGACCCAGTACTTC
v_call: TRBV19
clone_size: NA
d_call: NA
j_call: TRBJ2-5

cdr3_aa: CASSPRDFSSYNEQFF
cdr3_nt: TGCGCCAGCAGCCCTCGGGACTTTAGCTCCTACAATGAGCAGTTCTTC
v_call: TRBV4-1
clone_size: NA
d_call: NA
j_call: TRBJ2-1

cdr3_aa: CASSYPGQGVSGYTF
cdr3_nt: TGTGCCAGCAGTTATCCCGGACAGGGCGTCTCTGGCTACACCTTC
v_call: TRBV6-5
clone_size: NA
d_call: TRBD1
j_call: TRBJ1-2

cdr3_aa: CASSPEGTSGFNEQFF
cdr3_nt: TGTGCCAGCAGCCCAGAGGGGACTAGCGGGTTCAATGAGCAGTTCTTC
v_call: TRBV7-2
clone_size: once
d_call: TRBD2
j_call: TRBJ2-1

cdr3_aa: CASTPGAASGNTIYF
cdr3_nt: TGTGCCAGCACCCCCGGAGCAGCCTCTGGAAACACCATATATTTT
v_call: TRBV6-5
clone_size: NA
d_call: NA
j_call: TRBJ1-3

cdr3_aa: CASSPPGQLGNTIYF
cdr3_nt: TGTGCCAGCAGCCCACCGGGACAACTTGGAAACACCATATATTTT
v_call: TRBV6-5
clone_size: NA
d_call: NA
j_call: TRBJ1-3

cdr3_aa: CASSMHTGKVEAFF
cdr3_nt: TGTGCCAGCAGCATGCACACGGGAAAAGTTGAAGCTTTCTTT
v_call: TRBV11-2
clone_size: NA
d_call: NA
j_call: TRBJ1-1

cdr3_aa: CASSLGVSDRANTEAFF
cdr3_nt: TGCGCCAGCAGCTTGGGGGTCTCCGACAGGGCTAACACTGAAGCTTTCTTT
v_call: TRBV5-1
clone_size: NA
d_call: TRBD1
j_call: TRBJ1-1

cdr3_aa: CASSTGTIYNEQFF
cdr3_nt: TGTGCCAGCAGTACCGGGACTATTTACAATGAGCAGTTCTTC
v_call: TRBV2
clone_size: once
d_call: TRBD2
j_call: TRBJ2-1

cdr3_aa: CASSYSGSYQPQHF
cdr3_nt: TGTGCCAGCAGTTACTCAGGATCTTATCAGCCCCAGCATTTT
v_call: TRBV6-5
clone_size: NA
d_call: NA
j_call: TRBJ1-5

cdr3_aa: CSASQGSYEQYF
cdr3_nt: TGCAGCGCCTCTCAGGGGTCCTACGAGCAGTACTTC
v_call: TRBV29-1
clone_size: NA
d_call: NA
j_call: TRBJ2-7

cdr3_aa: CASSRRSTNEKLFF
cdr3_nt: TGTGCCAGCAGCCGAAGATCAACTAATGAAAAACTGTTTTTT
v_call: TRBV6-5
clone_size: NA
d_call: NA
j_call: TRBJ1-4

cdr3_aa: CASSQATVTGNTIYF
cdr3_nt: TGTGCCAGCAGCCAAGCTACAGTGACTGGAAACACCATATATTTT
v_call: TRBV4-2
clone_size: NA
d_call: NA
j_call: TRBJ1-3

cdr3_aa: CASSMRLTGRNNEQFF
cdr3_nt: TGTGCCAGCTCCATGCGCTTGACAGGGAGAAACAATGAGCAGTTCTTC
v_call: TRBV18
clone_size: NA
d_call: TRBD1
j_call: TRBJ2-1

cdr3_aa: CASAPSGGNPTYEQYF
cdr3_nt: TGCGCCAGCGCGCCTAGCGGGGGGAATCCGACCTACGAGCAGTACTTC
v_call: TRBV5-1
clone_size: NA
d_call: TRBD2
j_call: TRBJ2-7

cdr3_aa: CASSSSFAGGAVQYF
cdr3_nt: TGTGCCAGCAGCTCTAGCTTTGCAGGGGGCGCGGTGCAGTACTTC
v_call: TRBV11-2
clone_size: once
d_call: TRBD1
j_call: TRBJ2-7

cdr3_aa: CSVVSSGAYGEQFF
cdr3_nt: TGCAGCGTTGTGTCTAGCGGGGCCTACGGTGAGCAGTTCTTC
v_call: TRBV29-1
clone_size: NA
d_call: TRBD2
j_call: TRBJ2-1

cdr3_aa: CASLRGSNEAFF
cdr3_nt: TGTGCCAGTCTTCGGGGGTCTAATGAAGCTTTCTTT
v_call: TRBV19
clone_size: NA
d_call: NA
j_call: TRBJ1-1

cdr3_aa: CASSPAGTGSYEQYF
cdr3_nt: TGTGCCAGTAGTCCAGCCGGGACAGGATCCTACGAGCAGTACTTC
v_call: TRBV19
clone_size: NA
d_call: TRBD1
j_call: TRBJ2-7

cdr3_aa: CATKDKMTGELFF
cdr3_nt: TGTGCCACCAAGGACAAGATGACCGGGGAGCTGTTTTTT
v_call: TRBV15
clone_size: NA
d_call: NA
j_call: TRBJ2-2

cdr3_aa: CASSSEPPSSGSLAEQFF
cdr3_nt: TGTGCCAGCAGTTCCGAGCCCCCGTCTAGCGGGAGTCTAGCCGAGCAGTTCTTC
v_call: TRBV27
clone_size: NA
d_call: TRBD2
j_call: TRBJ2-1

cdr3_aa: CATSARGSQSGANVLTF
cdr3_nt: TGTGCCACCTCAGCGCGGGGATCGCAATCTGGGGCCAACGTCCTGACTTTC
v_call: TRBV15
clone_size: NA
d_call: NA
j_call: TRBJ2-6

cdr3_aa: CASSSGTVNTEAFF
cdr3_nt: TGTGCCAGCTCGTCCGGGACGGTGAACACTGAAGCTTTCTTT
v_call: TRBV18
clone_size: NA
d_call: NA
j_call: TRBJ1-1

cdr3_aa: CASSVTGGLDNEQFF
cdr3_nt: TGTGCCAGCAGCGTCACAGGGGGCTTGGACAATGAGCAGTTCTTC
v_call: TRBV9
clone_size: NA
d_call: TRBD1
j_call: TRBJ2-1

cdr3_aa: CASSSRGHLSGNTIYF
cdr3_nt: TGTGCCAGCAGCTCCCGGGGCCACCTCTCCGGAAACACCATATATTTT
v_call: TRBV7-2
clone_size: NA
d_call: NA
j_call: TRBJ1-3

cdr3_aa: CAWSNLARYNEQFF
cdr3_nt: TGTGCCTGGAGTAACCTAGCGAGATACAATGAGCAGTTCTTC
v_call: TRBV30
clone_size: NA
d_call: NA
j_call: TRBJ2-1

cdr3_aa: CASSLEGGTYEQYF
cdr3_nt: TGTGCCAGCAGCTTAGAAGGCGGGACCTACGAGCAGTACTTC
v_call: TRBV11-2
clone_size: NA
d_call: NA
j_call: TRBJ2-7

cdr3_aa: CASSQVPGGLISGNTIYF
cdr3_nt: TGTGCCAGCAGCCAAGTGCCAGGGGGCTTGATCTCTGGAAACACCATATATTTT
v_call: TRBV14
clone_size: few
d_call: TRBD1
j_call: TRBJ1-3

cdr3_aa: CASSGGHRGNTEAFF
cdr3_nt: TGTGCCAGTAGCGGGGGGCACAGGGGAAACACTGAAGCTTTCTTT
v_call: TRBV19
clone_size: few
d_call: TRBD1
j_call: TRBJ1-1

cdr3_aa: CASSLENRGDQPQHF
cdr3_nt: TGTGCCAGCAGCTTAGAGAACAGGGGGGATCAGCCCCAGCATTTT
v_call: TRBV7-2
clone_size: NA
d_call: TRBD1
j_call: TRBJ1-5

cdr3_aa: CASSLFISGEALYTF
cdr3_nt: TGTGCCAGCAGCTTGTTCATTTCGGGCGAGGCCTTGTACACCTTC
v_call: TRBV5-8
clone_size: NA
d_call: NA
j_call: TRBJ1-2

cdr3_aa: CASSMAVTTEAFF
cdr3_nt: TGTGCCAGTAGTATGGCGGTTACCACTGAAGCTTTCTTT
v_call: TRBV19
clone_size: NA
d_call: NA
j_call: TRBJ1-1

cdr3_aa: CASSWSGGRKSYEQYF
cdr3_nt: TGTGCCAGCAGTTGGTCCGGCGGGAGGAAGTCCTACGAGCAGTACTTC
v_call: TRBV7-2
clone_size: once
d_call: TRBD2
j_call: TRBJ2-7

cdr3_aa: CASSLEGRSNQPQHF
cdr3_nt: TGCGCCAGCAGCTTGGAAGGCCGTAGCAATCAGCCCCAGCATTTT
v_call: TRBV5-1
clone_size: NA
d_call: NA
j_call: TRBJ1-5

cdr3_aa: CASRDRGWETQYF
cdr3_nt: TGTGCCAGCAGGGACAGGGGGTGGGAGACCCAGTACTTC
v_call: TRBV27
clone_size: NA
d_call: TRBD1
j_call: TRBJ2-5

cdr3_aa: CASGLARTDTQYF
cdr3_nt: TGTGCCAGCGGACTAGCGCGCACAGATACGCAGTATTTT
v_call: TRBV13
clone_size: NA
d_call: TRBD2
j_call: TRBJ2-3

cdr3_aa: CASSDQGQETQYF
cdr3_nt: TGCGCCAGCAGCGACCAGGGCCAAGAGACCCAGTACTTC
v_call: TRBV5-1
clone_size: NA
d_call: NA
j_call: TRBJ2-5

cdr3_aa: CSATGQGGTDTQYF
cdr3_nt: TGCAGCGCTACGGGACAGGGAGGCACAGATACGCAGTATTTT
v_call: TRBV29-1
clone_size: once
d_call: TRBD1
j_call: TRBJ2-3

cdr3_aa: CASGDGTDEAFF
cdr3_nt: TGTGCCAGCGGAGACGGGACAGACGAAGCTTTCTTT
v_call: TRBV27
clone_size: NA
d_call: TRBD1
j_call: TRBJ1-1

cdr3_aa: CSVGKGTGNEKLFF
cdr3_nt: TGCAGCGTTGGGAAGGGGACAGGGAATGAAAAACTGTTTTTT
v_call: TRBV29-1
clone_size: NA
d_call: TRBD1
j_call: TRBJ1-4

cdr3_aa: CASSTRGKGADTQYF
cdr3_nt: TGTGCCAGCAGCACCCGAGGCAAGGGGGCAGATACGCAGTATTTT
v_call: TRBV7-9
clone_size: NA
d_call: NA
j_call: TRBJ2-3

cdr3_aa: CATAGASYEQYF
cdr3_nt: TGTGCCACAGCGGGTGCCTCCTACGAGCAGTACTTC
v_call: TRBV10-3
clone_size: NA
d_call: NA
j_call: TRBJ2-7